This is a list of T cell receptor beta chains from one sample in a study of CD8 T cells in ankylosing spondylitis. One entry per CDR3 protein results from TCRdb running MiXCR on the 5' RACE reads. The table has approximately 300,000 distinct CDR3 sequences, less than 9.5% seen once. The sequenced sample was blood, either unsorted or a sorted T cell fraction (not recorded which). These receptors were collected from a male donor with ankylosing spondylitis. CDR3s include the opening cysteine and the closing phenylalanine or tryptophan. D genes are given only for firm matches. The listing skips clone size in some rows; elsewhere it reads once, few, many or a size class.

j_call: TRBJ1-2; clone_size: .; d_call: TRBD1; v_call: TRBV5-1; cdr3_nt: TGCGCCAGCACCGAAGGGACAGCAGCTAACTATGGCTACACCTTC; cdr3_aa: CASTEGTAANYGYTF
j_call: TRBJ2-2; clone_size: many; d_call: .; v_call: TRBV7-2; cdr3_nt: TGTGCCAGCAGCTTAGCGAAGAACACCGGGGAGCTGTTTTTT; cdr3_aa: CASSLAKNTGELFF
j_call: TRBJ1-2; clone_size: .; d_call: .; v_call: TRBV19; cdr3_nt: TGTGCCAGTAAGAGAGAGACCGAAGACTATGGCTACACCTTC; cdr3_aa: CASKRETEDYGYTF
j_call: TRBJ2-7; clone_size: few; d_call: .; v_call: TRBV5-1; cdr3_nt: TGCGCCAGCAGCGTGGACAGCTACGAGCAGTACTTC; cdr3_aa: CASSVDSYEQYF
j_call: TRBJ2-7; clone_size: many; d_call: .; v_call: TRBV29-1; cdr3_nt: TGCAGCGTTGAAGGAGAGCAGTACTTC; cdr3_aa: CSVEGEQYF
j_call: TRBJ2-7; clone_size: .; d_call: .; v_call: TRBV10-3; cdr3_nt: TGTGCCATCAGTGAGTCGACTCGTAGTAGTTCCTACGAGCAGTACTTC; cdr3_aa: CAISESTRSSSYEQYF
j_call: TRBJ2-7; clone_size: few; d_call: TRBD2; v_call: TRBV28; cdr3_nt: TGTGCCAGCAGCCGTGGGGGAGGGGCCTACGAGCAGTACTTC; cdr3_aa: CASSRGGGAYEQYF
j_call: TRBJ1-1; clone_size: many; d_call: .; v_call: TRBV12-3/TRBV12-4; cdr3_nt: TGTGCCAGCAGTTTCTCGGGCCGGAACCTTGAAGCTTTCTTT; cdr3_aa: CASSFSGRNLEAFF
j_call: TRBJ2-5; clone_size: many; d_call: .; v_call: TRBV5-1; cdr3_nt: TGCGCCAGCAGCGCGAGGGAATGGGAGACCCAGTACTTC; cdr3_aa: CASSAREWETQYF
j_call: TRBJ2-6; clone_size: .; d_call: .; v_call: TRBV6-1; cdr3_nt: TGTGCCAGCAGTGAACAAGGGACGTGGGCCAACGTCCTGACTTTC; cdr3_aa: CASSEQGTWANVLTF
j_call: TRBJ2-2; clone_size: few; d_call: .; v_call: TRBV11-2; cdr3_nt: TGTGCCAGCAGCCGCCCCTCTAGCGCTCCGGGAGGGGAGCTGTTTTTT; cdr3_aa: CASSRPSSAPGGELFF
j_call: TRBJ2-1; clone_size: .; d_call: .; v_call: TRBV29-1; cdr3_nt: TGCAGCCCCCTCGCAGGGATCAACAATGAGCAGTTCTTC; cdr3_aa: CSPLAGINNEQFF
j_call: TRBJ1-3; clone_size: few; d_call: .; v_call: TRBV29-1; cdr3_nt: TGCAGCGTCGGGACCTTCTCTGGAAACACCATATATTTT; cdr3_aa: CSVGTFSGNTIYF
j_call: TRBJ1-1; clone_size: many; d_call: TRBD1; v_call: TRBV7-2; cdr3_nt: TGTGCCAGCAGGGGACAGCTGCTCACTGAAGCTTTCTTT; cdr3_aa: CASRGQLLTEAFF
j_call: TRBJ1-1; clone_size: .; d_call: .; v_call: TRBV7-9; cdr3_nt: TGTGCCAGCAGCTTAGAATCCAGGGAAGCTTTCTTT; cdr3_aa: CASSLESREAFF
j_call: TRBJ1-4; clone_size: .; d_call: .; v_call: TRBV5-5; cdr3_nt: TGTGCCAGCAGCTTAGATATCTCGAGCGATGAAAAACTGTTTTTT; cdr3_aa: CASSLDISSDEKLFF
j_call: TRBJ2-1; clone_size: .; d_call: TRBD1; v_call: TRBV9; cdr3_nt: TGTGCCAGCAGCGAAAGGAACTTAGGACAGGGGAAGTATGAGCAGTTCTTC; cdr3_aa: CASSERNLGQGKYEQFF
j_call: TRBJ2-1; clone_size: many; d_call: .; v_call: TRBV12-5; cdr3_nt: TGTGCTAGCAAAGGGACACTTGATGGCCATGAGCAGTTCTTC; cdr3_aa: CASKGTLDGHEQFF
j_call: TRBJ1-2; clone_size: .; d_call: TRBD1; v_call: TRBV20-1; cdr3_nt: TGCAGTGCTAGAGATAAAGGGGGCGGCTATGGCTACACCTTC; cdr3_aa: CSARDKGGGYGYTF
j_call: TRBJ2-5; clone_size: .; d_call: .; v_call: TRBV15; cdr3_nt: TGTGCCACCAGCAGAGAGGCTAGCGGGACAGGAGGGTTAGAGACCCAGTACTTC; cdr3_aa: CATSREASGTGGLETQYF
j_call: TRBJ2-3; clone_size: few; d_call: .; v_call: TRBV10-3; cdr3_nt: TGTGCAACACTCGGGGCTAGCACAGATACGCAGTATTTT; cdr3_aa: CATLGASTDTQYF
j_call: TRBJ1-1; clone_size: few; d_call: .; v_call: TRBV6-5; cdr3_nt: TGTGCCAGCAAAAGGGCCACTGAAGCTTTCTTT; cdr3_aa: CASKRATEAFF
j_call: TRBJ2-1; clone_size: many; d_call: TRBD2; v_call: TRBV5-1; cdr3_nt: TGCGCCAGCAGCTTAGGAGGGGCTAGCGGGACCCTAGGCGATGAGCAGTTCTTC; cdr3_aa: CASSLGGASGTLGDEQFF
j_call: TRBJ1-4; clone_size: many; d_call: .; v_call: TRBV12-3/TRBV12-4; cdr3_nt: TGTGCCAGCAGTGAGTCAGGGGCCGGTAATGAAAAACTGTTTTTT; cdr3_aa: CASSESGAGNEKLFF
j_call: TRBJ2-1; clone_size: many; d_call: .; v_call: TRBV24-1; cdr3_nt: TGTGCCACCAGTGACCCCGGGACTGTGGCACACAATGAGCAGTTCTTC; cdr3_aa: CATSDPGTVAHNEQFF
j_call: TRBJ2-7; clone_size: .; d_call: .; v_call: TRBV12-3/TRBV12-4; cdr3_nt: TGTGCCAGCAGTTATGGACAGATAATGACCTACGAGCAGTACTTC; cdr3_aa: CASSYGQIMTYEQYF
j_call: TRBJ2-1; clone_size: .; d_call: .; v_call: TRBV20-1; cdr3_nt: TGCAGTGCTAGAGACCTAGACAGGCCCTCCTACAATGAGCAGTTCTTC; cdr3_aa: CSARDLDRPSYNEQFF
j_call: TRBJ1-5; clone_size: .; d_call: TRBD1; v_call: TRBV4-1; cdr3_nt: TGCGCCAGCAGCCAGGGGACAGGGGGGAGGAATCAGCCCCAGCATTTT; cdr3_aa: CASSQGTGGRNQPQHF
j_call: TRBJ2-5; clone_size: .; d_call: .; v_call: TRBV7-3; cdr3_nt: TGTGCCAGCAGCCTCTGGGCCGGAGGAGCGGAGACCCAGTACTTC; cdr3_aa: CASSLWAGGAETQYF
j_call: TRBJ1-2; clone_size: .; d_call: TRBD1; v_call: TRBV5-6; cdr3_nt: TGTGCCAGCAGCCCGGACAGGGGCGCCTATGGCTACACCTTC; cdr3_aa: CASSPDRGAYGYTF
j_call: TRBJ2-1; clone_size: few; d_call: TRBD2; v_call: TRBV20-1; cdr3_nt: TGCAGTGCTTGGGTCCTAGCGGGAGTATCTTACAATGAGCAGTTCTTC; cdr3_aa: CSAWVLAGVSYNEQFF
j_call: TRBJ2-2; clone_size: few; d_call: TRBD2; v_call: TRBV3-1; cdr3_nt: TGTGCCAGCAGCCAAACTAGCGGGAGGGCCTCGTTTCCCGCCGGGGAGCTGTTTTTT; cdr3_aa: CASSQTSGRASFPAGELFF
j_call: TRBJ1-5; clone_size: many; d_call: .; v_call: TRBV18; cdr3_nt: TGTGCCAGCTCAGAAGACCGGAAAAGGCCCCAGCATTTT; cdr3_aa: CASSEDRKRPQHF
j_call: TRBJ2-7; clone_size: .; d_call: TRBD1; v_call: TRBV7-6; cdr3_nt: TGTGCCAGCAGCTCGTTGACAGGGGAGCAGCAGTACTTC; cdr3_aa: CASSSLTGEQQYF
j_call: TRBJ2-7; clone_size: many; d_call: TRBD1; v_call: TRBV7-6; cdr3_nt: TGTGCCAGCAGCCTGGGGGGACAGGGCTACGAGCAGTACTTC; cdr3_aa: CASSLGGQGYEQYF
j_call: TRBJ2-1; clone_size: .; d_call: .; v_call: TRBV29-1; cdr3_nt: TGCAGCGTTGATAGGGGGTCCTACAATGAGCAGTTCTTC; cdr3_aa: CSVDRGSYNEQFF
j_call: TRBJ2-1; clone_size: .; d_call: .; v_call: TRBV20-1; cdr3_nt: TGCAGTGCTAGGAGCCCTTCCGACTTCCACCCCTACAATGAGCAGTTCTTC; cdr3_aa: CSARSPSDFHPYNEQFF
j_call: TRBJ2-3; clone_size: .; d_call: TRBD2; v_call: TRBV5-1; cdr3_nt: TGCGCCAGCAGCGTCCAAGCGGGAGAGACAACAGATACGCAGTATTTT; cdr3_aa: CASSVQAGETTDTQYF
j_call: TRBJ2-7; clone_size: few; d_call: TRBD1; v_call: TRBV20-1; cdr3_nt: TGCAGTGCTAGAGATTCGCCGGGGACAGGGCGCTACGAGCAGTACTTC; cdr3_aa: CSARDSPGTGRYEQYF
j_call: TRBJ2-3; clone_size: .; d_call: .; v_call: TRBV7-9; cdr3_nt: TGTGCCAGCATGAGACTATCTAGCACAGATACGCAGTATTTT; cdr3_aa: CASMRLSSTDTQYF
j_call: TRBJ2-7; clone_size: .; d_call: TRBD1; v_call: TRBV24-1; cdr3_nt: TGTGCCACCAGTGAACCCGGGACAGGGGGGTACGAGCAGTACTTC; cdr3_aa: CATSEPGTGGYEQYF
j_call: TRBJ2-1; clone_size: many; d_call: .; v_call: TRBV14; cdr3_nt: TGTGCCAGCAGCCAATACAGAGCCTGGAATGAGCAGTTCTTC; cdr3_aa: CASSQYRAWNEQFF
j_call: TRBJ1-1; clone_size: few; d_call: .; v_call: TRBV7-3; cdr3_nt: TGTGCCAGCAGCTTAAGCCAGGACAACACTGAAGCTTTCTTT; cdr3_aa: CASSLSQDNTEAFF
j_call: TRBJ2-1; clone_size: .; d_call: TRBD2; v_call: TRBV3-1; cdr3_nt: TGTGCCTGCCCCGAGGTGAGCGGGAGGGCTCTATCCCCGTACAATGAGCAGTTCTTC; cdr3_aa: CACPEVSGRALSPYNEQFF
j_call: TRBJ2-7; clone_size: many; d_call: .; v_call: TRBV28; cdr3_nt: TGTGCCAGCAGGCCGGGACTTGCAACCTACGAGCAGTACTTC; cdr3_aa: CASRPGLATYEQYF
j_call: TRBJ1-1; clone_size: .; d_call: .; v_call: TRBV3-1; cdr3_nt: TGTGCCAGCAGCCAAGGCCCCCAGCGAGAGGCTTTCTTT; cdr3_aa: CASSQGPQREAFF
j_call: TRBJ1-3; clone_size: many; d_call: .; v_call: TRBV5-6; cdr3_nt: TGTGCCAGCAGCTTAGGCCCCGTCTCTGGAAACACCATATATTTT; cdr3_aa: CASSLGPVSGNTIYF
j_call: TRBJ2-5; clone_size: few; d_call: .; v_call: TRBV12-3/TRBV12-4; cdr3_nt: TGTGCCAGCAGTCGGGGCGCGGTGAAGACCCAGTACTTC; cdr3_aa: CASSRGAVKTQYF
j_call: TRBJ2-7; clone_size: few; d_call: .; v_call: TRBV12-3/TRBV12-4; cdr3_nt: TGTGCCAGCAGTGGGGGGACTTACTTCTACGAGCAGTACTTC; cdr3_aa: CASSGGTYFYEQYF
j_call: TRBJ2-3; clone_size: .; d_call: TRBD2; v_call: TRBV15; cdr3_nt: TGTGCCACCAGCAGAGATAGCGGGAGCCGCGACACAGATACGCAGTATTTT; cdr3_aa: CATSRDSGSRDTDTQYF
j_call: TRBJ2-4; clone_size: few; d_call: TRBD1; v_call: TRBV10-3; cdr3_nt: TGTGCCATCGGACAGGGGTCAGACATTCAGTACTTC; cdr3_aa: CAIGQGSDIQYF
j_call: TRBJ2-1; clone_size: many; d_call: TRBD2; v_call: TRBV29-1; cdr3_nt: TGCAGCGTTGGGCGGGGGGGGCTCGATGAGCAGTTCTTC; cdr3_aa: CSVGRGGLDEQFF
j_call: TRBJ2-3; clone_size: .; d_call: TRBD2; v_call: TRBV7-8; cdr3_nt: TGTGCCAGCAGCTCGACGACTAACCCTCTAGCGGTTCGTGATACGCAGTATTTT; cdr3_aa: CASSSTTNPLAVRDTQYF
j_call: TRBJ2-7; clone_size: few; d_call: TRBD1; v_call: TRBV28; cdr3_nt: TGTGCCAGCAGTTTAGGGGACAGGGTCTCCTACGAGCAGTACTTC; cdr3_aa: CASSLGDRVSYEQYF
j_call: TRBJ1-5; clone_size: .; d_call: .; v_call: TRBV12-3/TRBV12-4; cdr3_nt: TGTGCCAGCAGTTTAGAAGATGAGAGTCAGCCCCAGCATTTT; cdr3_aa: CASSLEDESQPQHF